This TCR beta chain was identified during a study of cytomegalovirus exposure and HLA in healthy donors. It was with 60 Vbeta and 13 Jbeta primers that the PCR ran. In the original workflow: As a later analysis found, there were roughly 80 million unique TCR beta chains, of which around 10 million were shared. The table came from immunoSEQ multiplex PCR; TCRdb's copy has only in-frame clones and leaves some out. V, J and clone size are taken as reported in that table, and D and trimming were inferred from the DNA itself. Among 150,000 to 200,000 clones, around 85% were seen once, and the ten largest hold about 1.8%. Trimming cost V 7 bases and J 3 bases, with 9 bases left between them. Germline lookup yields CDR1 MDHEN and CDR2 SYDVKM. This CDR3 has 12 residues.

Sample: PBMCs. The rearrangement links TRBV28 to TRBJ1-2, with D perhaps TRBD1 (5 bases). This TCR derives from a man aged 18 to 29 in good health and CMV-seronegative. In DNA, the CDR3 is TGTGCCAGCATTCCAGGGCACTATGGCTACACCTTC. It yields the protein CASIPGHYGYTF.